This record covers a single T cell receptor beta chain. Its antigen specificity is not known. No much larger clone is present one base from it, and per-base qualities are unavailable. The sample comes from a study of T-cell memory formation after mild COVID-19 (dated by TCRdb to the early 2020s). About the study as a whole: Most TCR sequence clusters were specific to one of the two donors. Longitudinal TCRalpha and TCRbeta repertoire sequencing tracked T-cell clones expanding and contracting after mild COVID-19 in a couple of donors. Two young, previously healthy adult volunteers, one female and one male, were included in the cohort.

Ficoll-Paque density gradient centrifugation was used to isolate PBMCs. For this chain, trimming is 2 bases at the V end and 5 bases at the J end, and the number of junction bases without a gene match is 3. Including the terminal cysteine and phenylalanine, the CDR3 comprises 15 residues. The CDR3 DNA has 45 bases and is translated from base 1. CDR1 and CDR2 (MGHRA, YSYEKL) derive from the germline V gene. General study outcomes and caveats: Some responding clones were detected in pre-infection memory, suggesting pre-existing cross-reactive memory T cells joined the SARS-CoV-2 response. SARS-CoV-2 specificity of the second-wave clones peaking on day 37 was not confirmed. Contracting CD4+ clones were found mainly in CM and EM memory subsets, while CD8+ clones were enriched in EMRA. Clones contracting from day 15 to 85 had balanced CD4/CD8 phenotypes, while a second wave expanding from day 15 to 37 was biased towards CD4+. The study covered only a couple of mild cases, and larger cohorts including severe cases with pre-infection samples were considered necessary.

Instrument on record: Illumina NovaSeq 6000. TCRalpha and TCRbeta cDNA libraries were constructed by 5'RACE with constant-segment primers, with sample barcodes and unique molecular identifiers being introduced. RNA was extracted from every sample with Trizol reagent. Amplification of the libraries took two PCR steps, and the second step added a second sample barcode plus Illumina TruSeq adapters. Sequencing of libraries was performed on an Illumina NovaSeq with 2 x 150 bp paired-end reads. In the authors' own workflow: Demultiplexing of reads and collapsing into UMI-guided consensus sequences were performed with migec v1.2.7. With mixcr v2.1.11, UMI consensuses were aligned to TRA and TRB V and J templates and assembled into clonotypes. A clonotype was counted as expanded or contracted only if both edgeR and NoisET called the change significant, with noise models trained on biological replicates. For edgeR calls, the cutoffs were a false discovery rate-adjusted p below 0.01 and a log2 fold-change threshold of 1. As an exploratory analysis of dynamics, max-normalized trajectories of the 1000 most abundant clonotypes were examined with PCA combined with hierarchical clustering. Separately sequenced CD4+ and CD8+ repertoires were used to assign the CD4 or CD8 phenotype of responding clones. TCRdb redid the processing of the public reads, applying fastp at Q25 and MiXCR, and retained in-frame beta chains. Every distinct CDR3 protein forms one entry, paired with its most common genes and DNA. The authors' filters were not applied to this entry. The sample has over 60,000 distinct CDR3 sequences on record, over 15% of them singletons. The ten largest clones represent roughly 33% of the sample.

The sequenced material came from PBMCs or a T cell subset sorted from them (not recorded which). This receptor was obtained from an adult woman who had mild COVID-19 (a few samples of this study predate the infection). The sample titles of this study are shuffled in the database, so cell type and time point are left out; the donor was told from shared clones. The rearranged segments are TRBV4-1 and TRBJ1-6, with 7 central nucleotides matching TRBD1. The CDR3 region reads CASSQRQGDNSPLHF. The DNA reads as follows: TGCGCCAGCAGCCAAAGGCAGGGGGATAATTCACCCCTCCACTTT.